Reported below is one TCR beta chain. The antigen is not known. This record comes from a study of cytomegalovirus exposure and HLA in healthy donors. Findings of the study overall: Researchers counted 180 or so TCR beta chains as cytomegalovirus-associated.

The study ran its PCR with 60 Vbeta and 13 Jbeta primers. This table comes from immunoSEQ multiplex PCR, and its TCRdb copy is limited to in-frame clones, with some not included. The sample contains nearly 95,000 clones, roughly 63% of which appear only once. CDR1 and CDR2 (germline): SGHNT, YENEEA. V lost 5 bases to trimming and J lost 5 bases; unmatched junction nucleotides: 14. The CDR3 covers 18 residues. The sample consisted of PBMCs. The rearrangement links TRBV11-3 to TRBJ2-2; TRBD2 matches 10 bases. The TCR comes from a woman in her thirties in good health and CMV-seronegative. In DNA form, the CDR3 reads TGTGCCAGCAGCCCCAACCCTCTAGCGGGAGTCGGTACCGGGGAGCTGTTTTTT. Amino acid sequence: CASSPNPLAGVGTGELFF.